The clone carrying this T cell receptor (beta chain) was counted between two and nine times. Its antigen is unidentified. The authors ran a second PCR of 7 to 11 cycles using a sample-barcoded 5' primer and a J-beta primer mix. From the 5' RACE reads, TCRdb called clonotypes with MiXCR, one entry per CDR3 protein. The sample shows approximately 900,000 distinct CDR3 sequences, about 44% of them seen only once. These data are taken from a study of blood T cells in healthy people across ages. Isolated per sample were at least 6.5 million PBMCs. Total RNA extraction produced at least 6 micrograms (per sample) for the study. Study-wide results and limits: Without sorted subsets, naive and antigen-experienced compartments could not be conclusively compared. Among long-lived donors, naive CD4+ cells were more numerous and diversity higher than in aged donors.

The junction had 8 bases not matched to a gene; V was cut back by 4 bases and J by 3 bases. The CDR3 extends over 15 amino acids. Germline V gene sequence: CDR1 SGHAT, CDR2 FQDESV (reference sequence). The sequenced sample consisted of blood. The chain uses TRBV11-1 and TRBJ2-7; TRBD1 aligns across 8 bases. The TCR comes from a man aged 25 to 45 in good health. The CDR3 is CASSYRGSPSYEQYF. Written as DNA, the CDR3 is TGTGCCAGCAGCTACAGGGGGTCACCAAGCTACGAGCAGTACTTC.